Shown below are 21 T cell receptor beta chains from a single sample sequenced in a study of CD8 T cells in ankylosing spondylitis. TCRdb recomputed calls from the 5' RACE reads with MiXCR, one row per CDR3 protein. The sample lists some 200,000 distinct CDR3 sequences, more than 10% seen once, with more than 15% in the top ten. The sequencing sample was made of blood, either unsorted or a sorted T cell fraction (not recorded which). Source of these receptors: a male donor with ankylosing spondylitis or in good health (not recorded which).

This clonotype occurred a few times. This chain joins TRBV20-1 and TRBJ1-1; D remains unclear. Germline assignment: CDR1 DFQATT and CDR2 SNEGSKA (reference sequence). The CDR3 contains 13 residues. DNA of the CDR3: TGCATATCACCGGGCCTCGGCCCGGCTGAAGCTTTCTTT. Translated: CISPGLGPAEAFF.

V gene TRBV5-1 combines with J gene TRBJ2-5, with D tentatively TRBD1 (5 bases). V was pared by 4 bases and J by 5 bases, with 18 bases between. The CDR3 is 15 residues long. Looked up from germline, CDR1 is SGHRS and CDR2 is YFSETQ. CDR3 coding DNA: TGCGCCAGCAGCAGTGGGGCGGCATCGGAGGAGACCCAGTACTTC. Protein: CASSSGAASEETQYF.

This chain links TRBV6-4 with TRBJ2-2, with D unclear. The germline V gene encodes CDR1 MRHNA and CDR2 SNTAGT. Trimming shortened V by 6 bases and J by 5 bases, and 16 bases separated the two germline ends. The CDR3 spans 15 residues. The CDR3 is CASSAYSGGTGELFF. The CDR3, as DNA: TGTGCCAGCAGCGCCTATTCAGGTGGTACCGGGGAGCTGTTTTTT.

This clonotype showed up many times. The genes are TRBV11-2 and TRBJ2-1; 8 bases match TRBD2. The CDR3 contains 14 residues. Germline assignment: CDR1 SGHAT and CDR2 FQNNGV. Trimming cost V 3 bases and J 7 bases; bases outside gene matches: 5. The CDR3 spells CASSLTGGGNEQFF. The CDR3 DNA reads TGTGCCAGCAGCTTGACAGGCGGGGGGAATGAGCAGTTCTTC.

The chain joins TRBV12-3 or TRBV12-4 to TRBJ2-3, with TRBD2 as a possible D gene (6 bases). The CDR3 runs 13 residues. The V end was cut by 6 bases, the J end by 2 bases, with 9 bases between. This chain's CDR3 is CASRGLNTDTQYF. CDR3 coding DNA: TGTGCCAGCAGGGGACTCAACACAGATACGCAGTATTTT.

In DNA, the CDR3 is TGTGCCAGCAGTCCTAGCGGGGGATACCCTGGGGAGCAGTACTTC. Encoded protein: CASSPSGGYPGEQYF. The chain is built from TRBV2 and TRBJ2-7; 10 bases align to TRBD2. This CDR3 comprises 15 residues. The germline CDR1 and CDR2 sequences are SNHLY and FYNNEI. V was clipped by 5 bases and J by 7 bases; unmatched bases: 11.

The CDR3 loop is CASSIVGRGPSGTTDTQYF. The DNA of the CDR3 is TGTGCCAGCAGCATAGTGGGGCGCGGTCCGTCCGGTACGACAGATACGCAGTATTTT. The V gene is TRBV27, the J gene TRBJ2-3, with D maybe TRBD1 (5 bases). The V end lost 6 bases, the J end lost 3 bases, and 28 bases lay between the germline ends. The length of the CDR3 is 19 residues. Looked up from germline, CDR1 is MNHEY and CDR2 is SMNVEV (reference sequence).

This clonotype was detected only a few times. This chain joins TRBV11-3 and TRBJ2-3; D is uncertain. CDR3 length: 13 amino acids. From germline, CDR1 is SGHNT and CDR2 YENEEA. V was clipped by 2 bases and J by 0 bases, with 3 bases between them. The CDR3 DNA follows: TGTGCCAGCAGCTTATATAGCACAGATACGCAGTATTTT. Its translation is CASSLYSTDTQYF.

The table lists this clonotype with a few counts. The chain recombines TRBV4-1 with TRBJ1-4, with D unclear. The CDR3 is 16 residues long. Trimming took off 3 bases at V and 4 bases at J, with 15 bases between the two ends. Germline CDR1 reads MGHRA; CDR2 reads YSYEKL. This CDR3 reads CASSHRTGEINEKLFF. CDR3 coding DNA: TGCGCCAGCAGCCACCGAACCGGGGAGATTAATGAAAAACTGTTTTTT.

V gene TRBV7-9 combines with J gene TRBJ2-1; 8 nucleotides match TRBD1. The V segment lost 4 bases and the J segment 5 bases; nucleotides outside the gene matches: 4. CDR3 size: 14 residues. The germline V gene encodes CDR1 SEHNR and CDR2 FQNEAQ (reference sequence). The CDR3 DNA sequence: TGTGCCAGCAGCTCGCCAGGGGGCAACAATGAGCAGTTCTTC. Its protein product is CASSSPGGNNEQFF.

The V call is TRBV24-1, the J call TRBJ2-3; D is unclear. Germline-derived CDR1 and CDR2 are KGHDR and SFDVKD. V shed 3 bases and J shed 3 bases, with 3 bases lying between them. The CDR3 has 12 residues. CDR3 region: CATSDGTDTQYF. CDR3 nucleotides: TGTGCCACCAGTGATGGGACAGATACGCAGTATTTT.

Only a few counts were recorded for this clonotype. The rearrangement links TRBV13 to TRBJ2-1, with 8 bases aligning to TRBD1. Germline V lookup: CDR1 PRHDT, CDR2 FYEKMQ (reference sequence). The CDR3 has 16 amino acids. V shed 5 bases and J 1 base; nucleotides not matched to a gene: 7. The CDR3 DNA sequence: TGTGCCAGCAGCGCGTCGACAGGGGATTCCTACAATGAGCAGTTCTTC. Residues: CASSASTGDSYNEQFF.

The sample holds a few counts of this clonotype. The chain has TRBV4-1 and TRBJ2-5; D may match TRBD1 or TRBD2 (6 bases each). This CDR3 contains 15 residues. Germline CDR1 is MGHRA and CDR2 is YSYEKL. V shed 3 bases and J shed 5 bases, with 16 bases lying between them. The CDR3 DNA reads as TGCGCCAGCAGCCACCCCCTGGGGGGCGGGGAGACCCAGTACTTC. Translated, it gives CASSHPLGGGETQYF.

This chain links TRBV2 with TRBJ2-7; no reliable D call. The V end lost 4 bases, the J end lost 9 bases, and 22 bases lay between the germline ends. This CDR3 contains 15 residues. The germline V gene has CDR1 SNHLY and CDR2 FYNNEI. CDR3 in amino acids: CASSVRTPNYVGQYF. CDR3 nucleotides: TGTGCCAGCAGTGTGAGGACCCCCAACTACGTGGGGCAGTACTTC.

This clonotype was detected ten times or more. The CDR3 sequence: CSARQSGTRDYEQYF. Here the CDR3 DNA reads TGCAGTGCTAGACAGTCCGGGACAAGGGATTACGAGCAGTACTTC. This sequence joins TRBV20-1 and TRBJ2-7; TRBD1 is a possible D gene (6 bases). Germline lookup yields CDR1 DFQATT and CDR2 SNEGSKA (reference sequence). V lost 2 bases and J 4 bases, leaving 18 bases between the germline ends. The CDR3 is made up of 15 amino acids.

This clonotype has more than one count but fewer than ten. This chain joins TRBV5-1 and TRBJ2-3; D is perhaps TRBD1 (6 bases). This CDR3 comprises 17 residues. Trimming removed 3 bases at V and 0 bases at J, with 17 bases between. CDR1 is SGHRS and CDR2 is YFSETQ in the germline V gene. The CDR3 region is CASSWDKVPQSTDTQYF. The CDR3, as DNA: TGCGCCAGCAGCTGGGACAAAGTTCCCCAAAGCACAGATACGCAGTATTTT.

This clonotype was seen repeatedly, ten times or more. J is TRBJ1-1 and V is TRBV2; D perhaps matches TRBD1 (6 bases). V was trimmed by 6 bases and J by 0 bases, leaving 14 bases between them. CDR3 size: 15 residues. The germline V gene has CDR1 SNHLY and CDR2 FYNNEI. CDR3 nucleotide sequence: TGTGCCAGCAGAACGAGTCAGGGGATGAACACTGAAGCTTTCTTT. It translates to CASRTSQGMNTEAFF.

The rearrangement uses TRBV3-1 and TRBJ2-3; D is uncertain. CDR1 is LGHDT and CDR2 is YNNKEL in the germline V gene (reference sequence). With 1 base removed from V and 3 bases from J, the gap between germline ends came to 5 bases. The CDR3 runs 13 residues. This CDR3 reads CASSQGQTDTQYF. The CDR3 DNA reads as TGTGCCAGCAGCCAAGGTCAAACAGATACGCAGTATTTT.

This clonotype was seen many times. The chain recombines TRBV6-5 with TRBJ2-2, with D hard to call. This CDR3 is 15 amino acids long. Trimming pared 3 bases from V and 0 bases from J, leaving 8 bases between. Germline V gives CDR1 MNHEY, CDR2 SVGAGI. Here the CDR3 reads CASSYLRANTGELFF. The CDR3 coding sequence is TGTGCCAGCAGTTATTTGCGCGCGAACACCGGGGAGCTGTTTTTT.

This clonotype was seen a handful of times. This chain connects TRBV4-1 to TRBJ2-5; perhaps TRBD2 as D (6 bases). The germline V and J ends were trimmed by 1 base and 5 bases, with 11 bases remaining between them. The CDR3 totals 14 residues. In germline, CDR1 is MGHRA, CDR2 YSYEKL. As DNA, the CDR3 is TGCGCCAGCAGCCAAGCTGCTCGGGGGGAGACCCAGTACTTC. It translates to CASSQAARGETQYF.

The rearrangement uses TRBV20-1 and TRBJ2-2, with D perhaps matching TRBD1 or TRBD2 (5 bases each). This CDR3 contains 13 residues. Germline CDR1 DFQATT, CDR2 SNEGSKA (reference sequence). Trimming cost V 5 bases and J 2 bases, with 9 bases left between them. CDR3 coding DNA: TGCAGTGCTTCCGGGACCAACACCGGGGAGCTGTTTTTT. Translation gives CSASGTNTGELFF.